Each of the 25 T cell receptor beta chains below was sequenced from the same sample in a study of blood T cell repertoires in COVID-19. Assay used: immunoSEQ multiplex PCR; TCRdb lists only in-frame clones, some missing. The table has under 80,000 clones, more than 75% seen once; the top ten hold approximately 0.99%. The sample was peripheral blood. These receptors were taken from a man between 65 and 85 years old with acute or convalescent COVID-19.

The chain recombines TRBV6-6 with TRBJ1-4, with 8 bases fitting TRBD1. This CDR3 spans 16 amino acids. Germline V gene lookup returns CDR1 MNHNY and CDR2 SVGAGI (reference sequence). J was trimmed by 8 bases and V by 7 bases; bases with no gene match: 15. The CDR3 reads CASTRGLQGAREKLFF. The DNA for the CDR3 is TGTGCCAGCACCAGGGGACTCCAGGGGGCGCGGGAAAAACTGTTTTTT.

This clone was found a few times. This chain links TRBV28 with TRBJ2-4; D unresolved. V shed 10 bases and J shed 0 bases, with 16 bases lying between them. The CDR3 consists of 15 residues. Germline V gene lookup returns CDR1 MDHEN and CDR2 SYDVKM. CDR3 region: CATASSTLAKNIQYF. In DNA, the CDR3 is TGTGCCACCGCCTCCTCGACTCTAGCCAAAAACATTCAGTACTTC.

The rearrangement links TRBV6-6 to TRBJ1-1, with 7 bases that match TRBD1. Germline V gene data show CDR1 as MNHNY and CDR2 as SVGAGI (reference sequence). V lost 3 bases to trimming and J lost 5 bases; unmatched junction nucleotides: 3. CDR3 length equals 13 residues. CDR3 nucleotides: TGTGCCAGCAGTTATCCAGGGGGAACTGAAGCTTTCTTT. Encoded protein: CASSYPGGTEAFF.

This chain joins TRBV3-1 (or the pseudogene TRBV3-2) and TRBJ2-5; possibly TRBD2 for D (5 bases). Germline CDR1 reads LGHDT; CDR2 reads YNNKEL (reference sequence). CDR3 length equals 13 residues. Deletions cut 1 base from V and 5 bases from J, with 8 bases between. CDR3 sequence (DNA): TGTGCCAGCAGCCAAGTCCGCGGGGAGACCCAGTACTTC. Translated, it gives CASSQVRGETQYF.

About this clone: Other DNA sequences within the sample encode an identical CDR3. J is TRBJ2-7 and V is TRBV14, with TRBD2 identical over 12 bases. Germline CDR1 and CDR2: SGHDN and FVKESK. The CDR3 runs 16 residues. Trimming at V came to 4 bases and at J to 3 bases, leaving 7 bases not matched to a gene. CDR3 protein: CASSPTGLAGRYEQYF. The CDR3 coding sequence is TGTGCCAGCAGCCCTACCGGACTAGCGGGGCGCTACGAGCAGTACTTC.

The rearrangement uses TRBV28 and TRBJ1-1; TRBD1 matches 7 bases. The CDR3 totals 15 residues. The V segment lost 5 bases and the J segment 0 bases; nucleotides outside the gene matches: 6. Germline V lookup: CDR1 MDHEN, CDR2 SYDVKM. For the CDR3, the DNA is TGTGCCAGCAGTCCTTGGGACAGAATGAACACTGAAGCTTTCTTT. Translation: CASSPWDRMNTEAFF.

This clone has only one observation. The J gene is TRBJ2-1, the V gene TRBV3-1 (or the pseudogene TRBV3-2); D is ambiguous. This CDR3 spans 14 amino acids. Germline V gene data show CDR1 as LGHDT and CDR2 as YNNKEL (reference sequence). With 0 bases removed from V and 8 bases from J, the gap between germline ends came to 11 bases. The CDR3 protein is CASSQDTLGHEQFF. The CDR3 region has the DNA TGTGCCAGCAGCCAAGATACGCTAGGCCATGAGCAGTTCTTC.

This chain joins TRBV19 and TRBJ2-7; D perhaps matches TRBD1 (5 bases). Trimming left V 3 bases short and J 1 base short, with 10 bases between. This CDR3 has 14 residues. Germline V gives CDR1 LNHDA, CDR2 SQIVND (reference sequence). The CDR3 bases are TGTGCCAGTAGTATTACCCAGGGATCCTACGAGCAGTACTTC. It codes for CASSITQGSYEQYF.

This clone has a single count. The CDR3: CASSESGGRTYGYTF. The CDR3 bases are TGTGCCAGCAGTGAATCTGGGGGCCGAACCTATGGCTACACCTTC. This sequence joins TRBV25-1 and TRBJ1-2, with a tentative D call TRBD1 (6 bases). The CDR3 has 15 amino acids. Germline lookup yields CDR1 MGHDK and CDR2 SYGVNS. Trimming shortened V by 1 base and J by 4 bases, and 13 bases separated the two germline ends.

V gene TRBV9 combines with J gene TRBJ2-3; D may be TRBD1 (5 bases). Germline CDR1 is SGDLS and CDR2 is YYNGEE. The CDR3 is made up of 15 amino acids. Between the trimmed V and J ends, which lost 4 bases and 3 bases, there was a span of 15 bases. The CDR3 nucleotides are TGTGCCAGCAGCAACAGGCCCCAAAGAACAGATACGCAGTATTTT. Its protein product is CASSNRPQRTDTQYF.

The chain combines TRBV5-8 with TRBJ2-7, with D possibly being TRBD1 (5 bases). Trimming removed 3 bases from V and 0 bases from J, with 22 bases in between. The CDR3 spans 18 residues. Looked up from germline, CDR1 is SGHTS and CDR2 is YDEGEE. The chain's CDR3 is CASSYNTGPAVLSYEQYF. Written as DNA, the CDR3 is TGTGCCAGCAGCTACAATACAGGACCCGCGGTTCTCTCCTACGAGCAGTACTTC.

V usage is TRBV11-3 and J usage is TRBJ2-1, with D tentatively TRBD2 (5 bases). Looked up from germline, CDR1 is SGHNT and CDR2 is YENEEA. This CDR3 comprises 12 residues. Trimming cost V 6 bases and J 5 bases, with 8 bases left between them. The CDR3 loop is CASRGSDNEQFF. The CDR3 bases are TGTGCCAGCAGGGGGAGTGACAATGAGCAGTTCTTC.

This rearrangement joins TRBV6-5 to TRBJ1-2, with D perhaps matching TRBD1 (6 bases). Germline V lookup: CDR1 MNHEY, CDR2 SVGAGI. Trimming took 0 bases from V and 8 from J, leaving 16 bases between them. This CDR3 is 15 amino acids long. CDR3 nucleotide sequence: TGTGCCAGCAGTTACTCGAGCAGGGGCGGTGGAGGCTACACCTTC. Its translation: CASSYSSRGGGGYTF.

The chain carries TRBV9 and TRBJ2-3, with 14 bases fitting TRBD2. Germline lookup yields CDR1 SGDLS and CDR2 YYNGEE. The V and J ends lost 3 bases and 7 bases, in that order; junction bases with no gene match: 10. The CDR3 is 17 amino acids. The chain's CDR3 is CASSARLAGGNSYTQYF. DNA for the CDR3: TGTGCCAGCAGCGCCCGACTAGCGGGAGGGAATTCGTATACGCAGTATTTT.

This CDR3 is CATSDKGQGHYGYTF. CDR3 in DNA: TGTGCCACCAGTGATAAGGGACAGGGCCACTATGGCTACACCTTC. The rearrangement joins TRBV24-1 to TRBJ1-2; the match to TRBD1 covers 9 bases. The CDR3 has 15 amino acids. Germline V gene data show CDR1 as KGHDR and CDR2 as SFDVKD. V lost 3 bases to trimming and J lost 3 bases; unmatched junction nucleotides: 4.

The chain combines TRBV15 with TRBJ2-3; TRBD2 matches 8 bases. V shed 7 bases and J 0 bases; nucleotides not matched to a gene: 6. The CDR3 extends over 15 amino acids. Germline assignment: CDR1 LNHNV and CDR2 YYDKDF (reference sequence). CDR3 nucleotide sequence: TGTGCCACCAATGAAGCGGGGGCTAGCACAGATACGCAGTATTTT. Its translation: CATNEAGASTDTQYF.

This chain links TRBV19 with TRBJ1-3; a weak D match, TRBD1 (6 bases). V gave up 7 bases and J gave up 2 bases, with 12 bases separating them. There are 14 residues in the CDR3. CDR1 and CDR2 (germline): LNHDA, SQIVND (reference sequence). CDR3 in amino acids: CASNPGTTGNTIYF. DNA for the CDR3: TGTGCCAGTAATCCCGGGACAACTGGAAACACCATATATTTT.

As to this clone: One end of the junction does not line up with germline, which may come from a read error. The chain uses TRBV6-5 and TRBJ2-7; 7 positions match TRBD1. This CDR3 comprises 11 residues. Per the germline V gene, CDR1 is MNHEY and CDR2 is SVGAGI. The CDR3 here is CATRQGYVQYF. CDR3 bases: TGTGCCACGCGACAGGGCTACGTGCAGTACTTC.

The gene calls are TRBV27 and TRBJ1-3, with 7 bases lining up with TRBD1. CDR1 is MNHEY and CDR2 is SMNVEV in the germline V gene (reference sequence). CDR3 length: 16 residues. Trimming at V came to 4 bases and at J to 9 bases, leaving 15 bases not matched to a gene. The CDR3 DNA reads as TGTGCCAGCAGTTCCACCGGGACAGTCGGTCAGGGCACCATATATTTT. This gives the protein CASSSTGTVGQGTIYF.

The genes are TRBV2 and TRBJ1-1, with a possible D match to TRBD1 (5 bases). Trimming shortened V by 9 bases and J by 4 bases, and 15 bases separated the two germline ends. This CDR3 spans 13 amino acids. CDR1 is SNHLY and CDR2 is FYNNEI in the germline V gene. The CDR3 loop reads CASTGGALTEAFF. The CDR3 DNA sequence: TGTGCCAGTACCGGCGGGGCGCTCACTGAAGCTTTCTTT. The variable domain in full, completed from reference TRBV2 and TRBJ1-1, reads EPEVTQTPSHQVTQMGQEVILRCVPISNHLYFYWYRQILGQKVEFLVSFYNNEISEKSEIFDDQFSVERPDGSNFTLKIRSTKLEDSAMYFCASTGGALTEAFFGQGTRLTVV.

The CDR3 is CASSLVVAGGGTDTQYF. DNA for the CDR3: TGTGCCAGCAGCTTGGTAGTAGCGGGAGGCGGCACAGATACGCAGTATTTT. This chain joins TRBV5-4 and TRBJ2-3, with 10 bases identical to TRBD2. V was clipped by 0 bases and J by 1 base; unmatched bases: 5. CDR3 length: 17 amino acids. Germline CDR1 SGHNT, CDR2 YYREEE (reference sequence).

CDR3 in amino acids: CASSSLYGYTF. The CDR3 bases are TGTGCCAGCAGTTCTCTCTATGGCTACACCTTC. This chain connects TRBV6-5 to TRBJ1-2; D not certain. CDR1 and CDR2 (germline): MNHEY, SVGAGI. V shed 4 bases and J shed 4 bases, with 4 bases lying between them. The CDR3 has 11 amino acids.

The chain joins TRBV18 to TRBJ1-3; TRBD1 agrees at 9 bases. Germline lookup yields CDR1 KGHSH and CDR2 LQKENI. This CDR3 region has 15 residues. V was pared by 4 bases and J by 7 bases, with 8 bases of the junction left unmatched. CDR3 region: CASSLGTGTSNTIYF. As DNA, the CDR3 is TGTGCCAGCTCACTCGGGACAGGGACATCTAACACCATATATTTT. Filled out from reference TRBV18 and TRBJ1-3, the complete variable domain reads NAGVMQNPRHLVRRRGQEARLRCSPMKGHSHVYWYRQLPEEGLKFMVYLQKENIIDESGMPKERFSAEFPKEGPSILRIQQVVRGDSAAYFCASSLGTGTSNTIYFGEGSWLTVV.

The chain combines TRBV9 with TRBJ2-3; 9 bases align to TRBD2. The ends lost 0 bases at V and 4 bases at J; junction bases unmatched: 6. In germline, CDR1 is SGDLS, CDR2 YYNGEE. The CDR3 length is 16 residues. The CDR3 DNA is TGTGCCAGCAGCGTAGGGAATAGCGGGAGCCCAGATACGCAGTATTTT. This sequence encodes CASSVGNSGSPDTQYF. Looking up the rest from reference TRBV9 and TRBJ2-3 gives the full variable domain: DSGVTQTPKHLITATGQRVTLRCSPRSGDLSVYWYQQSLDQGLQFLIQYYNGEERAKGNILERFSAQQFPDLHSELNLSSLELGDSALYFCASSVGNSGSPDTQYFGPGTRLTVL.

The V and J genes are TRBV18 and TRBJ2-7, with a weak D call TRBD2 (6 bases). Germline lookup yields CDR1 KGHSH and CDR2 LQKENI. The V end was cut by 6 bases, the J end by 0 bases, with 12 bases between. The CDR3 has 14 residues. In DNA form, the CDR3 reads TGTGCCAGCTCCACCGGGGGTTCCTCCTACGAGCAGTACTTC. This gives the protein CASSTGGSSYEQYF. The whole variable domain, remainder taken from reference TRBV18 and TRBJ2-7, is NAGVMQNPRHLVRRRGQEARLRCSPMKGHSHVYWYRQLPEEGLKFMVYLQKENIIDESGMPKERFSAEFPKEGPSILRIQQVVRGDSAAYFCASSTGGSSYEQYFGPGTRLTVT.